The T cell receptor beta chain under discussion was sequenced for a study of cytotoxic CD8 clonotypes in ibrutinib-treated CLL. Points from the study as a whole: Public clonotypes were seen rarely and were contracted or stable on treatment. Against age-matched healthy donors, baseline clonality ran higher and tracked circulating CD8+ T-cell counts.

With respect to this clone: Antigen: not known.

Sequenced by immunoSEQ multiplex PCR; TCRdb stores in-frame clones only, minus some. The repertoire holds nearly 300,000 clones, with approximately 76% as singletons. The sequenced sample was PBMCs, obtained at disease progression, from a patient treated with ibrutinib. This TCR came from a human donor with chronic lymphocytic leukemia.

The CDR3 spells CAISERGSYGYTF. CDR3 DNA sequence: TGTGCCATCAGTGAACGGGGATCCTATGGCTACACCTTC. The rearrangement joins TRBV10-3 to TRBJ1-2; D not certain. The V and J ends lost 3 bases and 4 bases respectively, with 9 bases between them. The CDR3 is made up of 13 amino acids. Germline V gene lookup returns CDR1 ENHRY and CDR2 SYGVKD.